The 24 T cell receptor beta chains listed next were all sequenced from one sample in a study of cytomegalovirus exposure and HLA in healthy donors (dated by TCRdb to the late 2010s). Preparation of the library involved the immunoSEQ multiplex PCR assay. The multiplex PCR relied on a mix of 60 forward primers for TCR Vbeta segments and 13 reverse primers for TCR Jbeta segments. TCRdb provides this immuneACCESS table in a form limited to in-frame rearrangements. Some clones are lacking; in checked studies, under half of them reflect an unresolved V gene, and why the rest are absent is not known. This sample comprises around 120,000 clones, over 60% of them detected only once. The ten largest clones add up to 0.85% to 1.3% of the sample. Sequenced sample: PBMCs. Receptors originate from a human donor in good health.

The V gene is TRBV19, the J gene TRBJ1-5; D remains ambiguous. The germline V gene has CDR1 LNHDA and CDR2 SQIVND (reference sequence). This CDR3 is built from 13 residues. V was trimmed by 6 bases and J by 2 bases, leaving 8 bases between them. CDR3 sequence: CASRSQGNQPQHF. In nucleotides, the CDR3 is TGTGCCAGTAGGTCCCAGGGCAATCAGCCCCAGCATTTT.

V usage is TRBV27 and J usage is TRBJ2-7; TRBD2 matches 8 bases. The CDR3 contains 15 residues. CDR1 is MNHEY and CDR2 is SMNVEV in the germline V gene (reference sequence). V trimming: 6 bases; J trimming: 7 bases; junction bases outside the gene matches: 14. The CDR3 DNA reads TGTGCCAGCAGCCCCTACGGGCGGGGGGCCCAGGAGCAGTACTTC. Translation: CASSPYGRGAQEQYF.

This chain connects TRBV11-2 to TRBJ2-2; TRBD1 aligns across 9 bases. With V trimmed by 5 bases and J by 3 bases, 7 bases remained unmatched. The germline V gene encodes CDR1 SGHAT and CDR2 FQNNGV. The CDR3 has 16 residues. CDR3 DNA: TGTGCCAGCAGCACGGGACAGGGTGAGGACACCGGGGAGCTGTTTTTT. It translates to CASSTGQGEDTGELFF.

The chain is built from TRBV5-1 and TRBJ1-2; TRBD1 matches 9 bases. The junction had 17 bases not matched to a gene; V was cut back by 4 bases and J by 7 bases. The CDR3 runs to 17 residues. In germline, CDR1 is SGHRS, CDR2 YFSETQ. CDR3 sequence (DNA): TGCGCCAGCAGCCCAAAAGACCACACCGGGACAGGGATTGGCTACACCTTC. Its protein product is CASSPKDHTGTGIGYTF.

V gene TRBV19 combines with J gene TRBJ1-2; 7 nucleotides agree with TRBD1. Trimming removed 5 bases from V and 4 bases from J; junction bases left unmatched: 13. The CDR3 loop spans 16 amino acids. Germline CDR1 reads LNHDA; CDR2 reads SQIVND (reference sequence). The CDR3 nucleotides read TGTGCCAGTAGTGAGACCCCCGGGACAGCTACCTATGGCTACACCTTC. Its protein product is CASSETPGTATYGYTF.

This clone was detected only once. This sequence joins TRBV7-9 and TRBJ2-5; 8 bases agree with TRBD2. With 4 bases clipped from V and 1 base from J, the junction kept 5 bases outside the gene matches. Germline lookup yields CDR1 SEHNR and CDR2 FQNEAQ (reference sequence). This CDR3 has 15 amino acids. This chain's CDR3 is CASSYAGGPQETQYF. CDR3 sequence (DNA): TGTGCCAGCAGCTACGCGGGGGGCCCCCAAGAGACCCAGTACTTC. The full variable domain, rest sourced from reference TRBV7-9 and TRBJ2-5, is DTGVSQNPRHKITKRGQNVTFRCDPISEHNRLYWYRQTLGQGPEFLTYFQNEAQLEKSRLLSDRFSAERPKGSFSTLEIQRTEQGDSAMYLCASSYAGGPQETQYFGPGTRLLVL.

The chain joins TRBV19 to TRBJ2-7; D perhaps matches TRBD2 (5 bases). V lost 9 bases and J 5 bases, leaving 26 bases between the germline ends. CDR1 and CDR2 from the germline V gene are LNHDA and SQIVND (reference sequence). This CDR3 has 16 amino acids. CDR3: CASTLTGRAPRDEQYF. The CDR3 DNA is TGTGCCAGCACCCTTACGGGCCGGGCCCCGCGGGACGAGCAGTACTTC.

In its sample, this clone was seen once. V usage is TRBV7-2 and J usage is TRBJ1-1, with D unclear. V gave up 0 bases and J gave up 0 bases, with 8 bases separating them. CDR1 SGHTA and CDR2 FQGNSA come from the germline V gene. The CDR3 has 15 residues. CDR3 sequence reads: CASSLAGLLNTEAFF. The CDR3 bases are TGTGCCAGCAGCTTAGCCGGACTGCTGAACACTGAAGCTTTCTTT.

The chain links TRBV6-1 to TRBJ2-7; D might be TRBD2 (5 bases). Germline CDR1 reads MNHNS; CDR2 reads SASEGT. The V gene lost 5 bases and the J gene lost 2 bases, with 13 bases spanning the gap. CDR3 size: 14 residues. CDR3 nucleotide sequence: TGTGCCAGCAGTTGGAGTGGGAGTACCTACGAGCAGTACTTC. Amino acids: CASSWSGSTYEQYF.

This chain links TRBV29-1 with TRBJ1-2, with TRBD1 matching 10 bases. Germline values: CDR1 SQVTM, CDR2 ANQGSEA. CDR3 length equals 14 residues. The V gene end was trimmed by 6 bases and the J gene end by 1 base; junction bases not matched to a gene: 5. CDR3 bases: TGCAGCGTAGGGACAGGGGCGGGTAACTATGGCTACACCTTC. Residues: CSVGTGAGNYGYTF.

This rearrangement joins TRBV4-1 to TRBJ1-6, with D unclear. The V end was cut by 1 base, the J end by 3 bases, with 10 bases between. The CDR3 consists of 16 residues. Germline CDR1 reads MGHRA; CDR2 reads YSYEKL. The CDR3: CASSQGGIGYNSPLHF. The CDR3 region has the DNA TGCGCCAGCAGCCAAGGAGGGATCGGCTATAATTCACCCCTCCACTTT.

The rearrangement joins TRBV27 to TRBJ2-5, with D hard to call. Per germline, CDR1 MNHEY and CDR2 SMNVEV (reference sequence). The CDR3 is 16 residues long. Trimming pared 2 bases from V and 0 bases from J, leaving 13 bases between. CDR3 coding DNA: TGTGCCAGCAGTTTAAGTCTTACTGCGTACCAAGAGACCCAGTACTTC. Translation gives CASSLSLTAYQETQYF.

This clone was found once. The rearrangement joins TRBV29-1 to TRBJ2-5; TRBD2 matches 12 bases. Germline trimming cut 7 bases from V and 9 bases from J; bases unmatched to any gene: 6. CDR1 and CDR2 (germline): SQVTM, ANQGSEA. This CDR3 comprises 12 residues. CDR3 region: CSGSSGGEPQYF. The CDR3 DNA reads as TGCAGCGGTTCTAGCGGGGGGGAGCCCCAGTACTTC.

This clone was seen a single time. This chain uses TRBV5-4 with TRBJ2-7; TRBD2 is a possible D gene (5 bases). Germline V gene data show CDR1 as SGHNT and CDR2 as YYREEE (reference sequence). Trimming shortened V by 1 base and J by 0 bases, and 11 bases separated the two germline ends. CDR3 length equals 15 residues. This CDR3 reads CASSLYEGASYEQYF. The CDR3 nucleotides are TGTGCCAGCAGCTTGTATGAGGGTGCCTCCTACGAGCAGTACTTC.

This chain connects TRBV7-6 to TRBJ2-3; 7 bases fit TRBD1. CDR3 length: 16 residues. J lost 6 bases, V lost 3 bases, and 12 bases had no gene match. CDR1 is SGHVS, CDR2 FNYEAQ, per germline. Written as DNA, the CDR3 is TGTGCCAGCAGCTTCTCCTCCGGGACAGCCAGGGATACGCAGTATTTT. Protein sequence: CASSFSSGTARDTQYF.

This clone has only a few counts. The V and J genes are TRBV25-1 and TRBJ1-1, with D unresolved. V dropped 3 bases and J dropped 8 bases, with 16 bases sitting between them. This CDR3 is built from 14 residues. Germline CDR1 MGHDK, CDR2 SYGVNS. Here the CDR3 DNA reads TGTGCCAGCAGTGACAGGTCGTCACTGAAGGAAGCTTTCTTT. This codes for CASSDRSSLKEAFF. The entire variable domain, with the rest obtained from reference TRBV25-1 and TRBJ1-1, is as follows: EADIYQTPRYLVIGTGKKITLECSQTMGHDKMYWYQQDPGMELHLIHYSYGVNSTEKGDLSSESTVSRIRTEHFPLTLESARPSHTSQYLCASSDRSSLKEAFFGQGTRLTVV.

The genes are TRBV28 and TRBJ1-6; TRBD1 agrees at 7 bases. This CDR3 has 17 amino acids. V shed 6 bases, J shed 0 bases, and the junction held 8 bases outside the gene matches. Germline-derived CDR1 and CDR2 are MDHEN and SYDVKM. CDR3 sequence reads: CASRRGQTSSYNSPLHF. The CDR3 DNA reads TGTGCCAGCAGAAGGGGACAGACGAGCTCCTATAATTCACCCCTCCACTTT.

The rearrangement uses TRBV4-1 and TRBJ2-2; the match to TRBD1 covers 10 bases. The CDR3 spans 20 residues. CDR1 MGHRA and CDR2 YSYEKL come from the germline V gene. The V segment lost 1 base and the J segment 5 bases; nucleotides outside the gene matches: 16. The DNA of the CDR3 is TGCGCCAGCAGCCAAGGAGATTTTAACCGGGACAGGGGTGAGACCGGGGAGCTGTTTTTT. Protein sequence: CASSQGDFNRDRGETGELFF.

As DNA, the CDR3 is TGTGCCAGCAGTCGCACCCTGCGGACAGGGGCGGACACCATATATTTT. It codes for CASSRTLRTGADTIYF. This chain uses TRBV14 with TRBJ1-3; 9 bases are shared with TRBD1. J was trimmed by 8 bases and V by 6 bases; bases with no gene match: 14. The CDR3 loop spans 16 amino acids. CDR1 is SGHDN, CDR2 FVKESK, per germline.

The V and J genes are TRBV19 and TRBJ1-3; D might be TRBD1 (5 bases). This CDR3 contains 14 residues. Germline values: CDR1 LNHDA, CDR2 SQIVND (reference sequence). The ends were cut back, 2 bases at V and 1 base at J, with 6 bases in the middle. CDR3 loop: CASSIPGSGNTIYF. CDR3 sequence (DNA): TGTGCCAGTAGTATACCAGGGTCTGGAAACACCATATATTTT.

The rearrangement joins TRBV7-6 to TRBJ2-1; 11 bases fit TRBD2. V shed 3 bases and J 6 bases; nucleotides not matched to a gene: 7. CDR1 SGHVS and CDR2 FNYEAQ come from the germline V gene. The CDR3 contains 16 residues. The DNA of the CDR3 is TGTGCCAGCAGCTTCAGTCTAGCGGGGGGCCTCAATGAGCAGTTCTTC. This encodes CASSFSLAGGLNEQFF.

This clone has just one count. The rearrangement uses TRBV6-5 and TRBJ2-5; TRBD2 aligns across 9 bases. This CDR3 is 14 amino acids long. With V trimmed by 8 bases and J by 5 bases, 9 bases remained unmatched. Germline-derived CDR1 and CDR2 are MNHEY and SVGAGI. CDR3 bases: TGTGCCAGCGATAGCGGGGGAGCCGGGGAGACCCAGTACTTC. Encoded protein: CASDSGGAGETQYF.

CDR3 coding DNA: TGTGCCAGCAGCTCGGACAGGGGGTGGAATGAAAAACTGTTTTTT. This codes for CASSSDRGWNEKLFF. This rearrangement joins TRBV5-4 to TRBJ1-4; TRBD1 aligns across 10 bases. The CDR3 contains 15 residues. Trimming cost V 3 bases and J 5 bases; bases outside gene matches: 4. The V gene's germline CDR1 is SGHNT and CDR2 YYREEE (reference sequence).

The sample holds a few counts of this clone. The chain recombines TRBV5-1 with TRBJ2-3; 7 nucleotides agree with TRBD2. CDR3 length: 16 residues. J lost 2 bases, V lost 3 bases, and 9 bases had no gene match. CDR1 and CDR2 from the germline V gene are SGHRS and YFSETQ. The CDR3 DNA follows: TGCGCCAGCAGCTCGGGACTACCAGCTTCCACAGATACGCAGTATTTT. Protein product: CASSSGLPASTDTQYF.